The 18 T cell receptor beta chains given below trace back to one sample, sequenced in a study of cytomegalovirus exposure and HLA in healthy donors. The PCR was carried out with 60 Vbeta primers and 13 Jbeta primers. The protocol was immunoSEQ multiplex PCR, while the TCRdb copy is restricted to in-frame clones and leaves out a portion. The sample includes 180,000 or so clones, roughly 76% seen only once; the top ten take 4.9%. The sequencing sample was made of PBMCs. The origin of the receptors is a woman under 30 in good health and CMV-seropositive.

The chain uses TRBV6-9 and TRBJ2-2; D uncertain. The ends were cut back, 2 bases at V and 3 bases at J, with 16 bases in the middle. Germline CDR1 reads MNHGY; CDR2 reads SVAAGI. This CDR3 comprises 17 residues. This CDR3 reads CASSYVCQVPDTGELFF. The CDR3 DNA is TGTGCCAGCAGTTATGTGTGTCAGGTTCCAGACACCGGGGAGCTGTTTTTT.

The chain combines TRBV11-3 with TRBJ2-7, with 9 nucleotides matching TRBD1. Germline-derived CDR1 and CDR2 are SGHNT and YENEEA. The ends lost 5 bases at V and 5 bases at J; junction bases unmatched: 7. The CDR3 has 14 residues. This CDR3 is CASSLGQGPHEQYF. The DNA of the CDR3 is TGTGCCAGCAGCCTCGGACAGGGGCCTCACGAGCAGTACTTC.

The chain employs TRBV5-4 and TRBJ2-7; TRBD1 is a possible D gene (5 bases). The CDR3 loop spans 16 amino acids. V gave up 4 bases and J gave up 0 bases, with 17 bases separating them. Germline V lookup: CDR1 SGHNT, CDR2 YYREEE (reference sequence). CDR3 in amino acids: CASSDARQGGSYEQYF. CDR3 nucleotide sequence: TGTGCCAGCAGCGACGCTCGGCAGGGTGGCTCCTACGAGCAGTACTTC.

CDR3 sequence: CASSERWDRGQAFF. The CDR3 bases are TGTGCCAGCAGTGAAAGGTGGGACAGGGGTCAAGCTTTCTTT. This chain links TRBV6-1 with TRBJ1-1; TRBD1 matches at 10 bases. Trimming removed 2 bases from V and 9 bases from J; junction bases left unmatched: 6. This CDR3 has 14 amino acids. Germline loops: CDR1 MNHNS, CDR2 SASEGT.

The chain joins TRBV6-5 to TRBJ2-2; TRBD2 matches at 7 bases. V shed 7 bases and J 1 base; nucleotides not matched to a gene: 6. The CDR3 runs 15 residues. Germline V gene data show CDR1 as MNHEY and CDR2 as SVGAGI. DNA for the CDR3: TGTGCCAGCAAGAAAACTAGCGTGAACACCGGGGAGCTGTTTTTT. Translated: CASKKTSVNTGELFF.

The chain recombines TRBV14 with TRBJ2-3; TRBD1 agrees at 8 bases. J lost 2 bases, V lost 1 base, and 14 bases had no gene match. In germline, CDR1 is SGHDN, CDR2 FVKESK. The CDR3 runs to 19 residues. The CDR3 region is CASSQVWGWRTGYTDTQYF. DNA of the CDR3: TGTGCCAGCAGCCAAGTTTGGGGTTGGCGGACAGGGTACACAGATACGCAGTATTTT.

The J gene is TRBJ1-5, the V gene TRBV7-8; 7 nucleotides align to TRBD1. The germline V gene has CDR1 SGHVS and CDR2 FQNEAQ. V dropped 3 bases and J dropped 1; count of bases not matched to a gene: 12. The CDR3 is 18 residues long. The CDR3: CASSLKTGSNWSNQPQHF. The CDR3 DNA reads TGTGCCAGCAGCTTGAAGACAGGGTCCAATTGGAGCAATCAGCCCCAGCATTTT.

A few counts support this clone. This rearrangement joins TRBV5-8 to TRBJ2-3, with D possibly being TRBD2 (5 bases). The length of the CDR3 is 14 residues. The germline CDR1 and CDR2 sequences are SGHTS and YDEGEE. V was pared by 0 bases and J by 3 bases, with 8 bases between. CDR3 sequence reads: CASSLASGTDTQYF. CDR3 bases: TGTGCCAGCAGCTTGGCCTCGGGGACAGATACGCAGTATTTT.

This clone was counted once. The CDR3 reads CASSLGRTGGKGYTF. DNA of the CDR3: TGTGCCAGCAGCTTGGGCAGGACAGGGGGCAAAGGCTACACCTTC. The rearrangement links TRBV5-4 to TRBJ1-2; 11 nucleotides match TRBD1. The germline gives CDR1 SGHNT, CDR2 YYREEE (reference sequence). This CDR3 is built from 15 residues. The V segment lost 0 bases and the J segment 8 bases; nucleotides outside the gene matches: 6.

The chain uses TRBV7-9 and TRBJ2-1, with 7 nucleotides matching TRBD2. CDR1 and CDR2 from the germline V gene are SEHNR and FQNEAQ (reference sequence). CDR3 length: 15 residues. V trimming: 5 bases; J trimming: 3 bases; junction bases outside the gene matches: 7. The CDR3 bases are TGTGCCAGCAGCCCCGGGGGGATAGGCTACAATGAGCAGTTCTTC. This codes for CASSPGGIGYNEQFF.

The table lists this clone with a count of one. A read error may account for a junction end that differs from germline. The CDR3 DNA is TGTGCCAGATCCGAGCGGTACTTC. It specifies CARSERYF. The chain employs TRBV28 and TRBJ2-7; D gene ambiguous. The CDR3 extends over 8 amino acids. CDR1 MDHEN and CDR2 SYDVKM come from the germline V gene.

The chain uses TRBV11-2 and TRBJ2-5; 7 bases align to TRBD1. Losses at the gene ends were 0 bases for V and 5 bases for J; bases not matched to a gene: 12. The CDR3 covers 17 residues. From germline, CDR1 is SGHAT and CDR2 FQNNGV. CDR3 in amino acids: CASSLDGDRVGLETQYF. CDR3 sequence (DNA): TGTGCCAGCAGCTTAGATGGTGACAGGGTTGGCTTGGAGACCCAGTACTTC.

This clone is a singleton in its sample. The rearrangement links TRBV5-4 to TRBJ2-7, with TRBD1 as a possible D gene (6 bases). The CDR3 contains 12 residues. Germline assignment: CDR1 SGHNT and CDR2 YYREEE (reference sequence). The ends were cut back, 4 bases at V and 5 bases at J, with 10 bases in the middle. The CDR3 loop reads CASSLEGDEQYF. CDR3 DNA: TGTGCCAGCAGCCTAGAGGGGGACGAGCAGTACTTC.

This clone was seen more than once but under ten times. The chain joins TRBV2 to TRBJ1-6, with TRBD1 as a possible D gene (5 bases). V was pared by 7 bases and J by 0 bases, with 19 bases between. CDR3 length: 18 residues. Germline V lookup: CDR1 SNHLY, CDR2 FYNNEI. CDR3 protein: CASIPAGPLSSYNSPLHF. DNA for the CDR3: TGTGCCAGCATCCCTGCAGGGCCCTTAAGCTCCTATAATTCACCCCTCCACTTT.

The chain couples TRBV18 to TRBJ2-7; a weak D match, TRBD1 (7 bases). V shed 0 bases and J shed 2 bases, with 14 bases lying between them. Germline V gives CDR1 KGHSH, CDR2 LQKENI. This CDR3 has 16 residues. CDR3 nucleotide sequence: TGTGCCAGCTCACCACCCGGGGGACAGCCTCCCTACGAGCAGTACTTC. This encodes CASSPPGGQPPYEQYF.

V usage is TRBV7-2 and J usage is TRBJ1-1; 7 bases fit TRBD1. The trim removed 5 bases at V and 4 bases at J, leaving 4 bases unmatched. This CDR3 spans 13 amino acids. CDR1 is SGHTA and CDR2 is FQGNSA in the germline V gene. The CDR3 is CASSLRQGTEAFF. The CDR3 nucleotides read TGTGCCAGCAGCCTCAGACAGGGCACTGAAGCTTTCTTT.

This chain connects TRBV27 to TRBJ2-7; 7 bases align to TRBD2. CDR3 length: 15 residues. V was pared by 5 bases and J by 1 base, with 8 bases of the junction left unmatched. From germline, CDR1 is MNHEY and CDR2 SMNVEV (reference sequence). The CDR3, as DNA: TGTGCCAGCAGTCTCTCGCTAGCGGCGTCCTACGAGCAGTACTTC. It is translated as CASSLSLAASYEQYF.

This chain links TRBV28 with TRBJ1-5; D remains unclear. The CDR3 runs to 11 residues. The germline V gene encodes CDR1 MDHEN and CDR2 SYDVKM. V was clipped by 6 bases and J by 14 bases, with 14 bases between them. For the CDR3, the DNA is TGTGCCAGCAGCGTAACGGCGGGGAAGCATTTT. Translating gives CASSVTAGKHF.